This entry lists 24 T cell receptor beta chains sequenced from one sample in a study of PD-1 blockade in mismatch repair-deficient tumors. Repertoires were generated with immunoSEQ multiplex PCR, while TCRdb's copy carries only in-frame clones and drops some. This sample yields around 23,000 clones, of which nearly 85% are seen a single time; about 19% belongs to the top ten. The sample consisted of peripheral blood, taken 12 weeks after starting pembrolizumab. These receptors originate from an adult with mismatch repair-deficient cancer.

The CDR3 protein is CASSPMDSSYNEQFF. CDR3 coding DNA: TGTGCCAGCAGCCCGATGGACAGCTCCTACAATGAGCAGTTCTTC. This chain links TRBV14 with TRBJ2-1, with D perhaps TRBD1 (6 bases). V was trimmed by 4 bases and J by 0 bases, leaving 10 bases between them. Germline assignment: CDR1 SGHDN and CDR2 FVKESK. This CDR3 has 15 residues.

The chain combines TRBV4-3 with TRBJ2-7; TRBD2 aligns across 9 bases. Losses at the gene ends were 1 base for V and 3 bases for J; bases not matched to a gene: 4. Looked up from germline, CDR1 is LGHNA and CDR2 is YSLEER. The CDR3 has 15 amino acids. This CDR3 is CASSQALAGYYEQYF. CDR3 DNA: TGCGCCAGCAGCCAAGCCCTAGCGGGATACTACGAGCAGTACTTC.

The chain is built from TRBV30 and TRBJ2-3; D perhaps matches TRBD2 (5 bases). The germline CDR1 and CDR2 sequences are GTSNPN and SVGIG (reference sequence). V dropped 0 bases and J dropped 10 bases, with 8 bases sitting between them. CDR3 length: 11 amino acids. For the CDR3, the DNA is TGTGCCTGGAGTGTTCAGGAGGCGCAGTATTTT. Its protein is CAWSVQEAQYF.

J is TRBJ1-5 and V is TRBV10-3; 11 nucleotides align to TRBD1. This CDR3 has 14 residues. Unmatched junction bases numbered 1, after V lost 4 bases and J lost 5 bases. Germline CDR1 and CDR2: ENHRY and SYGVKD. The CDR3 coding sequence is TGTGCCATCAGTGGGACAGGGGGCGATCAGCCCCAGCATTTT. It codes for CAISGTGGDQPQHF.

This clone appeared a single time. This chain links TRBV5-6 with TRBJ2-7; 8 bases are a match to TRBD1. The CDR3 extends over 15 amino acids. The germline V gene encodes CDR1 SGHDT and CDR2 YYEEEE. J gave up 4 bases and V 0 bases, and 6 bases lay outside the gene matches. DNA for the CDR3: TGTGCCAGCAGCTTGGGGACAGGGTATTTGTACGAGCAGTACTTC. Its protein is CASSLGTGYLYEQYF. Supplemented by reference TRBV5-6 and TRBJ2-7, the full variable domain reads DAGVTQSPTHLIKTRGQQVTLRCSPKSGHDTVSWYQQALGQGPQFIFQYYEEEERQRGNFPDRFSGHQFPNYSSELNVNALLLGDSALYLCASSLGTGYLYEQYFGPGTRLTVT.

This clone occurred once. The germline gene is not matched at one end of the junction; a read error may be the cause. This sample includes further DNA sequences coding for the same CDR3. The V call is TRBV18, the J call TRBJ2-7; 9 bases are a match to TRBD1. The CDR3 consists of 14 residues. Germline V gene sequence: CDR1 KGHSH, CDR2 LQKENI. CDR3 coding DNA: TGTGCCAGCTCCCCACGACAGGGGGTTTACGAGCAGTACTTC. Its protein product is CASSPRQGVYEQYF.

The V and J genes are TRBV6-1 and TRBJ1-2, with no clear D. CDR3 length: 11 amino acids. Germline V CDR1 and CDR2: MNHNS, SASEGT. Trimming left V 6 bases short and J 5 bases short, with 7 bases between. The CDR3 sequence: CASRPDYGYTF. In DNA, the CDR3 is TGTGCCAGCAGACCGGATTATGGCTACACCTTC.

The V call is TRBV5-1, the J call TRBJ2-3; TRBD1 aligns across 10 bases. This CDR3 comprises 17 residues. Germline CDR1 is SGHRS and CDR2 is YFSETQ. The V segment lost 4 bases and the J segment 2 bases; nucleotides outside the gene matches: 10. The CDR3 DNA reads TGCGCCAGCAGCAAAGGACAGGGGGGCGGCTCCACAGATACGCAGTATTTT. Translating it yields CASSKGQGGGSTDTQYF.

V gene TRBV14 combines with J gene TRBJ1-2; 7 positions agree with TRBD1. The CDR3 is made up of 14 amino acids. Unmatched junction bases numbered 7, after V lost 4 bases and J lost 5 bases. Germline-derived CDR1 and CDR2 are SGHDN and FVKESK. The chain's CDR3 is CASSLIAGGYGYTF. DNA for the CDR3: TGTGCCAGCAGCCTAATTGCAGGGGGGTATGGCTACACCTTC.

The gene calls are TRBV12-5 and TRBJ1-3; D perhaps matches TRBD1 (6 bases). Per germline, CDR1 LGHNT and CDR2 FRNRAP. This CDR3 contains 16 residues. Trimming took off 4 bases at V and 0 bases at J, with 13 bases between the two ends. For the CDR3, the DNA is TGTGCTAGTGGTTGGGGGACACGCTTCTCTGGAAACACCATATATTTT. It encodes CASGWGTRFSGNTIYF.

This clone appeared a few times. This chain connects TRBV27 to TRBJ2-3, with D tentatively TRBD1 (6 bases). Germline V CDR1 and CDR2: MNHEY, SMNVEV (reference sequence). This CDR3 contains 15 residues. The ends were cut back, 5 bases at V and 1 base at J, with 13 bases in the middle. CDR3 sequence reads: CASSTRDTRTDTQYF. CDR3 DNA sequence: TGTGCCAGCAGTACCCGGGACACCCGCACAGATACGCAGTATTTT.

The chain has TRBV7-8 and TRBJ2-2; 7 nucleotides line up with TRBD1. V was clipped by 2 bases and J by 0 bases; unmatched bases: 9. CDR3 length: 18 amino acids. Germline V lookup: CDR1 SGHVS, CDR2 FQNEAQ. CDR3 protein: CASSLIWDRLTNTGELFF. The CDR3 DNA reads as TGTGCCAGCAGCTTAATTTGGGACAGACTTACGAACACCGGGGAGCTGTTTTTT. The variable domain in full, with the rest retrieved from reference TRBV7-8 and TRBJ2-2, is GAGVSQSPRYKVAKRGQDVALRCDPISGHVSLFWYQQALGQGPEFLTYFQNEAQLDKSGLPSDRFFAERPEGSVSTLKIQRTQQEDSAVYLCASSLIWDRLTNTGELFFGEGSRLTVL.

V gene TRBV5-1 combines with J gene TRBJ2-5, with D perhaps TRBD2 (5 bases). V dropped 1 base and J dropped 2 bases, with 18 bases sitting between them. Germline V gives CDR1 SGHRS, CDR2 YFSETQ. This CDR3 is built from 17 residues. The CDR3: CASSLFPGTGKQETQYF. CDR3 coding DNA: TGCGCCAGCAGCTTGTTTCCGGGTACGGGAAAGCAAGAGACCCAGTACTTC.

In its sample, this clone was seen a few times. V usage is TRBV6-1 and J usage is TRBJ2-5; 8 bases match TRBD2. Germline trimming cut 2 bases from V and 1 base from J; bases unmatched to any gene: 3. The CDR3 is made up of 15 amino acids. Germline V gene data show CDR1 as MNHNS and CDR2 as SASEGT. The CDR3, as DNA: TGTGCCAGCAGTGAATTGAGCGGGAGCCAAGAGACCCAGTACTTC. It encodes CASSELSGSQETQYF.

The rearrangement uses TRBV10-3 and TRBJ2-2; maybe TRBD1 (5 bases). V gave up 4 bases and J gave up 1 base, with 13 bases separating them. The CDR3 has 16 amino acids. CDR1 is ENHRY, CDR2 SYGVKD, per germline. The CDR3 loop reads CAISAQGERNTGELFF. CDR3 nucleotides: TGTGCCATCAGTGCCCAGGGTGAGCGGAACACCGGGGAGCTGTTTTTT.

Concerning this clone: The sample carries other DNA sequences with the same CDR3. This chain joins TRBV6-4 and TRBJ2-3; 7 nucleotides agree with TRBD1. CDR3 length: 14 amino acids. Germline CDR1 and CDR2: MRHNA and SNTAGT. V dropped 0 bases and J dropped 4; count of bases not matched to a gene: 1. In nucleotides, the CDR3 is TGTGCCAGCAGTGACTCGCAGGGGGCAGATACGCAGTATTTT. It translates to CASSDSQGADTQYF.

V usage is TRBV7-9 and J usage is TRBJ1-1; D not resolved. The V and J ends lost 5 bases and 10 bases respectively, with 14 bases between them. Germline values: CDR1 SEHNR, CDR2 FQNEAQ (reference sequence). The CDR3 consists of 12 residues. The CDR3 sequence is CASSREAGLAFF. CDR3 DNA sequence: TGTGCCAGCAGCCGGGAGGCGGGGTTAGCTTTCTTT.

This clone appeared a single time. The chain recombines TRBV28 with TRBJ2-3; no clear D. The CDR3 is made up of 13 amino acids. Germline V gene data show CDR1 as MDHEN and CDR2 as SYDVKM. V was trimmed by 2 bases and J by 2 bases, leaving 5 bases between them. CDR3 loop: CASSLRPTDTQYF. The CDR3 DNA is TGTGCCAGCAGTTTAAGACCCACAGATACGCAGTATTTT.

V usage is TRBV2 and J usage is TRBJ1-4; TRBD1 matches 7 bases. J lost 7 bases, V lost 3 bases, and 8 bases had no gene match. Per the germline V gene, CDR1 is SNHLY and CDR2 is FYNNEI. The CDR3 is made up of 15 amino acids. Written as DNA, the CDR3 is TGTGCCAGCAGTGACCAGGGGGGGCCAGGTGAAAAACTGTTTTTT. Protein: CASSDQGGPGEKLFF.

The chain combines TRBV7-6 with TRBJ2-7; a possible D gene is TRBD1 (6 bases). This CDR3 has 13 amino acids. V lost 5 bases and J 6 bases, leaving 14 bases between the germline ends. Looked up from germline, CDR1 is SGHVS and CDR2 is FNYEAQ. The CDR3 DNA sequence: TGTGCCAGCAGCCCGTTCCAACAGGGCGAGCAGTACTTC. It codes for CASSPFQQGEQYF.

This rearrangement joins TRBV5-1 to TRBJ2-5; D remains ambiguous. CDR3 length: 14 amino acids. V was pared by 0 bases and J by 5 bases, with 11 bases between. Germline V lookup: CDR1 SGHRS, CDR2 YFSETQ. The CDR3, as DNA: TGCGCCAGCAGCTTGGTCGGAGATTGGGAGACCCAGTACTTC. The encoded protein is CASSLVGDWETQYF. Based on the CDR3 plus reference TRBV5-1 and TRBJ2-5, the full variable domain is KAGVTQTPRYLIKTRGQQVTLSCSPISGHRSVSWYQQTPGQGLQFLFEYFSETQRNKGNFPGRFSGRQFSNSRSEMNVSTLELGDSALYLCASSLVGDWETQYFGPGTRLLVL.

This clone has only one observation. The rearrangement joins TRBV19 to TRBJ1-1; 7 bases match TRBD1. CDR3 size: 16 residues. Trimming at V came to 5 bases and at J to 1 base, leaving 10 bases not matched to a gene. In germline, CDR1 is LNHDA, CDR2 SQIVND (reference sequence). Written as DNA, the CDR3 is TGTGCCAGTAGTTCTAGACAGGGCAATAGGAACACTGAAGCTTTCTTT. Protein: CASSSRQGNRNTEAFF.

The J gene is TRBJ2-3, the V gene TRBV27; 9 bases fit TRBD2. Germline assignment: CDR1 MNHEY and CDR2 SMNVEV (reference sequence). CDR3 length: 16 amino acids. Trimming removed 8 bases from V and 5 bases from J; junction bases left unmatched: 14. The CDR3 coding sequence is TGTGCCAGCCAGGGTGGCGGGAGGGCCTGGGTAGATACGCAGTATTTT. Translation: CASQGGGRAWVDTQYF.

V is TRBV15 and J is TRBJ2-1; D is ambiguous. The CDR3 totals 14 residues. The germline V gene encodes CDR1 LNHNV and CDR2 YYDKDF (reference sequence). Trimming removed 8 bases from V and 8 bases from J, with 19 bases in between. This CDR3 reads CATATPVHRYEQFF. CDR3 bases: TGTGCCACCGCGACCCCTGTCCATCGATATGAGCAGTTCTTC. Based on the CDR3 plus reference TRBV15 and TRBJ2-1, the full variable domain is DAMVIQNPRYQVTQFGKPVTLSCSQTLNHNVMYWYQQKSSQAPKLLFHYYDKDFNNEADTPDNFQSRRPNTSFCFLDIRSPGLGDTAMYLCATATPVHRYEQFFGPGTRLTVL.